This T cell receptor beta chain is from a study of metastatic and nonmetastatic thyroid tumors. Across the whole study: Malignant and benign thyroid patients had repertoires compared in peripheral blood and tumor or nodule tissue. Study observations and caveats: Reports indicated that malignant thyroid tumors showed significantly higher TCR beta diversity than benign nodules did, in blood and tumor.

The count of this clone is one. The antigen remains unidentified. Through MiXCR, TCRdb re-clonotyped the PCR reads. The sample has tens of thousands of clones; less than 20% are singletons. CDR1 is DFQATT, CDR2 SNEGSKA, per germline (reference sequence). The V and J ends lost 5 bases and 8 bases respectively, with 11 bases between them. The CDR3 length is 11 residues. Each patient went into thyroid surgery without having received any treatment. This receptor was taken from a female donor with papillary thyroid cancer or a benign thyroid nodule (not recorded which). Some clones in this sample may be carry-over from other donors' samples. The J gene is TRBJ2-3, the V gene TRBV20-1; a weak D match, TRBD2 (5 bases). Sequencing was done on a sample of blood. The CDR3: CSAQLEGTQYF. CDR3 in DNA: TGCAGTGCTCAACTAGAGGGTACGCAGTATTTT.